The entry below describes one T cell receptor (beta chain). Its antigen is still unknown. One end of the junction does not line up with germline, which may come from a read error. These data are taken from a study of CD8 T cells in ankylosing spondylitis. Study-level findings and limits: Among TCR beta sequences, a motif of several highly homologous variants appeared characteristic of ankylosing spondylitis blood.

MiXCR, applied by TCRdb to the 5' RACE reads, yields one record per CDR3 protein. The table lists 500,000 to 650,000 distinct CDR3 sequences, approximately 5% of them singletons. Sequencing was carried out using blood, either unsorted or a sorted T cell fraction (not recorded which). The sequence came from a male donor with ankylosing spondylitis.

This CDR3 is CCARAVPTGPSYNEQFF. CDR3 nucleotides: TGCTGTGCTAGAGCCGTCCCGACAGGGCCGTCCTACAATGAGCAGTTCTTC. The J gene is TRBJ2-1, the V gene TRBV20-1; 7 nucleotides match TRBD1. CDR3 size: 17 residues. Germline V lookup: CDR1 DFQATT, CDR2 SNEGSKA (reference sequence).